Listed here are 4 T cell receptor beta chains from one sample, sequenced in a study of T cell responses to AZD1222 COVID-19 vaccine. TCRdb's copy holds only in-frame clones and misses some; the assay was immunoSEQ multiplex PCR. The sample has around 100,000 clones, about 92% seen once. The starting material was peripheral blood, obtained on day 0 of AZD1222 vaccination. The origin of the receptors is an adult in good health.

This chain links TRBV6-5 with TRBJ2-5; D is undetermined. The CDR3 length is 15 residues. Germline loops: CDR1 MNHEY, CDR2 SVGAGI. V was trimmed by 0 bases and J by 4 bases, leaving 12 bases between them. CDR3 nucleotide sequence: TGTGCCAGCAGTTACTCGTTAATGGGTAGAGAGACCCAGTACTTC. It is translated as CASSYSLMGRETQYF.

This chain uses TRBV29-1 with TRBJ1-2; maybe TRBD1 (5 bases). This CDR3 comprises 13 residues. V dropped 6 bases and J dropped 1 base, with 12 bases sitting between them. CDR1 is SQVTM, CDR2 ANQGSEA, per germline. The CDR3 loop reads CSVSRDLNYGYTF. The CDR3 region has the DNA TGCAGCGTCAGCCGGGACCTTAACTATGGCTACACCTTC.

The chain is built from TRBV7-6 and TRBJ2-5; 8 positions match TRBD1. Germline V CDR1 and CDR2: SGHVS, FNYEAQ. V was clipped by 4 bases and J by 5 bases; unmatched bases: 9. The CDR3 totals 15 residues. The CDR3 region has the DNA TGTGCCAGCAGCTACGTCGGACAGGGACGGGAGACCCAGTACTTC. Translating gives CASSYVGQGRETQYF.

V and J are TRBV7-8 and TRBJ2-6; D gene ambiguous. The CDR3 is made up of 18 amino acids. V lost 6 bases and J 2 bases, leaving 20 bases between the germline ends. Germline lookup yields CDR1 SGHVS and CDR2 FQNEAQ. The CDR3 DNA is TGTGCCAGCAGTCTAAGGAGAGACACCCCTCCTGGGGCCAACGTCCTGACTTTC. The encoded protein is CASSLRRDTPPGANVLTF.